Below, 30 T cell receptor beta chains from the same sample are listed, as sequenced in a study of T cell repertoires in cytomegalovirus infection. TCRdb analysed the reads with MiXCR anew, one entry per CDR3 protein. The profile shows more than 300,000 distinct CDR3 sequences, about 32% of them singletons. Their target antigens are unknown. The starting material was cultured PBMCs, obtained from culture after CMV antigen stimulation. These TCRs come from a human donor in good health (CMV status not recorded). Some clones in this sample may be carry-over from other donors' samples.

This clonotype appeared once. A read error may be the cause here, since a much bigger clone is one base away. This CDR3 is CASSQTSFINFLFF. The CDR3 DNA sequence: TGCGCCAGCAGCCAGACCTCTTTCATAAACTTCCTGTTTTTT. The rearrangement uses TRBV4-1 and TRBJ1-4; D remains unclear. Germline V gives CDR1 MGHRA, CDR2 YSYEKL. The CDR3 has 14 amino acids. V shed 3 bases and J shed 14 bases, with 19 bases lying between them.

The chain couples TRBV20-1 to TRBJ1-4, with D unclear. Between the trimmed V and J ends, which lost 0 bases and 5 bases, there was a span of 10 bases. The length of the CDR3 is 14 residues. Germline CDR1 is DFQATT and CDR2 is SNEGSKA (reference sequence). In DNA form, the CDR3 reads TGCAGTGCTAGAGACAGGCGGGAAAATGAAAAACTGTTTTTT. This gives the protein CSARDRRENEKLFF.

This clonotype was recorded a few times. The V and J genes are TRBV19 and TRBJ1-1, with TRBD1 as a possible D gene (5 bases). Germline values: CDR1 LNHDA, CDR2 SQIVND (reference sequence). This CDR3 contains 15 residues. The V end lost 5 bases, the J end lost 5 bases, and 18 bases lay between the germline ends. The CDR3 DNA reads TGTGCCAGTAGTGGGGGACCGGGAAACGGTACTGAAGCTTTCTTT. Its protein is CASSGGPGNGTEAFF.

This chain links TRBV7-3 with TRBJ2-1, with TRBD2 matching over 7 bases. After removal of 3 bases from V and 13 bases from J, the junction contained 6 bases not matched to a gene. Per germline, CDR1 SGHTA and CDR2 FQGTGA. The CDR3 totals 12 residues. The CDR3 reads CASSFPGLLQFF. The CDR3 nucleotides are TGTGCCAGCAGCTTCCCGGGACTACTACAGTTCTTC.

This clonotype was observed a few times. The chain couples TRBV20-1 to TRBJ2-1, with unresolved D. V lost 2 bases and J 10 bases, leaving 6 bases between the germline ends. The germline CDR1 and CDR2 sequences are DFQATT and SNEGSKA (reference sequence). This CDR3 has 10 residues. CDR3 sequence: CSARYREQFF. Here the CDR3 DNA reads TGCAGTGCTAGATACCGCGAGCAGTTCTTC.

This chain connects TRBV7-9 to TRBJ2-3; D might be TRBD2 (6 bases). Trimming stripped 5 bases from V and 0 bases from J, with 15 bases between. The CDR3 is 16 amino acids. Germline lookup yields CDR1 SEHNR and CDR2 FQNEAQ (reference sequence). The CDR3 is CASSPGTFVSTDTQYF. DNA for the CDR3: TGTGCCAGCAGCCCCGGGACTTTTGTTAGCACAGATACGCAGTATTTT.

The chain joins TRBV20-1 to TRBJ2-3; unclear D gene. CDR1 and CDR2 from the germline V gene are DFQATT and SNEGSKA (reference sequence). The CDR3 totals 14 residues. Trimming pared 6 bases from V and 3 bases from J, leaving 16 bases between. The chain's CDR3 is CSAVPVIRTDTQYF. CDR3 nucleotide sequence: TGCAGTGCCGTGCCGGTTATTAGGACAGATACGCAGTATTTT.

This clonotype was seen more than once but under ten times. The rearrangement uses TRBV6-5 and TRBJ2-1; 9 nucleotides line up with TRBD1. Germline V CDR1 and CDR2: MNHEY, SVGAGI. CDR3 length: 14 residues. Germline trimming cut 4 bases from V and 8 bases from J; bases unmatched to any gene: 6. The CDR3 protein is CASSSGTGMDEQFF. For the CDR3, the DNA is TGTGCCAGCAGTTCTGGGACAGGGATGGATGAGCAGTTCTTC.

This clonotype was recorded many times. The chain carries TRBV20-1 and TRBJ1-1; D might be TRBD1 (5 bases). This CDR3 spans 14 amino acids. Looked up from germline, CDR1 is DFQATT and CDR2 is SNEGSKA (reference sequence). CDR3 bases: TGCAGCGCGACAGACGGTAGATATGTCACTGAAGCTTTCTTT. This translates into CSATDGRYVTEAFF.

V is TRBV29-1 and J is TRBJ2-3; the D is unclear. The CDR3 runs to 13 residues. The germline gives CDR1 SQVTM, CDR2 ANQGSEA. V lost 1 base to trimming and J lost 0 bases, with 5 bases between them. The CDR3 DNA sequence: TGCAGCGTTGAAGGCCGCAGCACAGATACGCAGTATTTT. Translated: CSVEGRSTDTQYF.

This sequence joins TRBV7-9 and TRBJ2-4, with TRBD2 matching over 7 bases. Germline CDR1 reads SEHNR; CDR2 reads FQNEAQ (reference sequence). There are 17 residues in the CDR3. V lost 4 bases, J lost 3 bases, and 12 bases stayed unmatched. CDR3 DNA sequence: TGTGCCAGCAGCTCCCTGACTAGCTCGCTTTTCAAAAACATTCAGTACTTC. Amino acids: CASSSLTSSLFKNIQYF. Looking up the rest from reference TRBV7-9 and TRBJ2-4 gives the full variable domain: DTGVSQNPRHKITKRGQNVTFRCDPISEHNRLYWYRQTLGQGPEFLTYFQNEAQLEKSRLLSDRFSAERPKGSFSTLEIQRTEQGDSAMYLCASSSLTSSLFKNIQYFGAGTRLSVL.

The V gene is TRBV13, the J gene TRBJ2-1; D uncertain. The germline V gene encodes CDR1 PRHDT and CDR2 FYEKMQ (reference sequence). CDR3 length: 13 amino acids. Trimming removed 4 bases from V and 5 bases from J, with 9 bases in between. For the CDR3, the DNA is TGTGCCAGCAGCTCCCTAGGGAACAATGAGCAGTTCTTC. It specifies CASSSLGNNEQFF.

This clonotype was counted between two and nine times. This chain connects TRBV7-2 to TRBJ2-1; possibly TRBD1 for D (6 bases). The CDR3 spans 16 residues. With 4 bases removed from V and 8 bases from J, the gap between germline ends came to 21 bases. The germline V gene encodes CDR1 SGHTA and CDR2 FQGNSA. Written as DNA, the CDR3 is TGTGCCAGCAGCTCCTCTTTATTGGGGGCGTTTTATGAGCAGTTCTTC. Translating it yields CASSSSLLGAFYEQFF.

The chain combines TRBV11-2 with TRBJ2-1; D may be TRBD2 (6 bases). Germline loops: CDR1 SGHAT, CDR2 FQNNGV. V lost 5 bases to trimming and J lost 10 bases, with 21 bases between them. This CDR3 spans 15 amino acids. CDR3 bases: TGTGCCAGCAGCCGCCCCAATCGCGGGAACGGGGAGCAGTTCTTC. Translating gives CASSRPNRGNGEQFF. The full variable domain, with the rest looked up from reference TRBV11-2 and TRBJ2-1, is EAGVAQSPRYKIIEKRQSVAFWCNPISGHATLYWYQQILGQGPKLLIQFQNNGVVDDSQLPKDRFSAERLKGVDSTLKIQPAKLEDSAVYLCASSRPNRGNGEQFFGPGTRLTVL.

V is TRBV6-2 or TRBV6-3 and J is TRBJ2-6; 7 bases map to TRBD1. Germline V gives CDR1 MNHEY, CDR2 SVGEGT. V lost 5 bases to trimming and J lost 0 bases; unmatched junction nucleotides: 10. The CDR3 consists of 18 residues. The CDR3 here is CASSAPGQVYSGANVLTF. CDR3 bases: TGTGCCAGCAGTGCCCCCGGACAGGTATACTCTGGGGCCAACGTCCTGACTTTC.

This rearrangement joins TRBV19 to TRBJ2-5; 11 nucleotides align to TRBD2. The CDR3 consists of 15 residues. V shed 6 bases and J 5 bases; nucleotides not matched to a gene: 8. The germline V gene encodes CDR1 LNHDA and CDR2 SQIVND (reference sequence). The CDR3 DNA reads as TGTGCCAGTAGGCCCCAGACTAGCGGGATTGAGACCCAGTACTTC. This encodes CASRPQTSGIETQYF.

The chain links TRBV12-3 or TRBV12-4 to TRBJ2-1; D unclear. The CDR3 spans 13 residues. Trimming took off 3 bases at V and 6 bases at J, with 9 bases between the two ends. The CDR3 sequence is CASSFVGFNEQFF. In DNA form, the CDR3 reads TGTGCCAGCAGTTTCGTAGGGTTCAATGAGCAGTTCTTC.

V usage is TRBV27 and J usage is TRBJ2-7; D is ambiguous. This CDR3 spans 14 amino acids. V lost 5 bases and J 1 base, leaving 12 bases between the germline ends. CDR1 and CDR2 from the germline V gene are MNHEY and SMNVEV (reference sequence). CDR3 protein: CASSISSGSYEQYV. Here the CDR3 DNA reads TGTGCCAGCAGTATCAGTTCCGGGTCCTACGAGCAGTACGTC.

This clonotype was detected a few times. The V call is TRBV6-6, the J call TRBJ2-1; either TRBD1 or TRBD2 may supply D (7 bases each). Germline V gene data show CDR1 as MNHNY and CDR2 as SVGAGI (reference sequence). This CDR3 contains 13 residues. V was clipped by 6 bases and J by 7 bases, with 13 bases between them. DNA of the CDR3: TGTGCCAGCAGGTTTCAGGGGGGGAATGAGCAGTTCTTC. Amino acid sequence: CASRFQGGNEQFF.

This clonotype appeared once. The chain uses TRBV27 and TRBJ2-3; 8 nucleotides agree with TRBD2. The CDR3 covers 16 residues. CDR1 MNHEY and CDR2 SMNVEV come from the germline V gene (reference sequence). After removal of 5 bases from V and 5 bases from J, the junction contained 12 bases not matched to a gene. The CDR3 nucleotides read TGTGCCAGCAGTCCTCGAGTAGCGGGATTTTTAGATACGCAGTATTTT. Translating it yields CASSPRVAGFLDTQYF.

This clonotype came up a few times. V usage is TRBV7-8 and J usage is TRBJ2-1, with 9 bases lining up with TRBD2. Germline V CDR1 and CDR2: SGHVS, FQNEAQ. This CDR3 spans 15 amino acids. V gave up 1 base and J gave up 6 bases; unmatched junction bases: 4. The CDR3 nucleotides are TGTGCCAGCAGCTTAGGACTAGCGGAACTCAATGAGCAGTTCTTC. Protein product: CASSLGLAELNEQFF.

The chain employs TRBV4-3 and TRBJ2-7; 14 bases match TRBD2. Germline CDR1 LGHNA, CDR2 YSLEER. The CDR3 runs 17 residues. V dropped 2 bases and J dropped 5; count of bases not matched to a gene: 8. The CDR3 loop reads CASSQFRLAGGPNEQYF. Written as DNA, the CDR3 is TGCGCCAGCAGCCAATTCCGACTAGCGGGAGGGCCAAACGAGCAGTACTTC.

This clonotype was recorded at least ten times. The CDR3 DNA is TGCAGCGTTGGGGGAGGGGGGGGTGCTTTCTTT. Translated: CSVGGGGGAFF. J is TRBJ1-1 and V is TRBV29-1, with D perhaps matching TRBD1 (6 bases). Trimming took off 4 bases at V and 11 bases at J, with 14 bases between the two ends. Germline V gene lookup returns CDR1 SQVTM and CDR2 ANQGSEA. CDR3 length: 11 residues.

The chain couples TRBV5-4 to TRBJ2-1; 10 nucleotides match TRBD2. This CDR3 is 14 amino acids long. The germline V gene has CDR1 SGHNT and CDR2 YYREEE (reference sequence). Trimming at V came to 0 bases and at J to 6 bases, leaving 0 bases not matched to a gene. The CDR3 here is CASSLGTSGNEQFF. In DNA form, the CDR3 reads TGTGCCAGCAGCTTGGGGACTAGCGGCAATGAGCAGTTCTTC.

The rearrangement joins TRBV12-3 or TRBV12-4 to TRBJ1-2, with D possibly matching TRBD1 (5 bases). V lost 5 bases and J lost 6, with 19 bases in between. The CDR3 length is 15 residues. The CDR3 bases are TGTGCCAGCAGTCCGAGACAGATTAGACTCCATGGCTACACCTTC. It translates to CASSPRQIRLHGYTF.

There are many counts of this clonotype. J is TRBJ2-3 and V is TRBV7-2; 13 bases map to TRBD2. This CDR3 region has 21 residues. Germline loops: CDR1 SGHTA, CDR2 FQGNSA. J gave up 1 base and V 2 bases, and 15 bases lay outside the gene matches. The CDR3 sequence: CASSLLWSGTSGVPGTDTQYF. The CDR3 nucleotides are TGTGCCAGCAGCTTATTATGGTCCGGGACTAGCGGGGTTCCTGGCACAGATACGCAGTATTTT.

This clonotype was observed a handful of times. The chain has TRBV6-1 and TRBJ2-7, with D tentatively TRBD1 or TRBD2 (5 bases each). CDR1 is MNHNS and CDR2 is SASEGT in the germline V gene. The CDR3 contains 14 residues. V lost 0 bases and J 7 bases, leaving 13 bases between the germline ends. In DNA, the CDR3 is TGTGCCAGCAGTGAAGCCGGGGCCCCTAGAGAGCAGTACGTC. This sequence encodes CASSEAGAPREQYV.

The genes are TRBV11-3 and TRBJ2-3; 10 bases agree with TRBD2. V shed 5 bases and J 0 bases; nucleotides not matched to a gene: 11. The CDR3 has 18 residues. Looked up from germline, CDR1 is SGHNT and CDR2 is YENEEA. The CDR3 sequence: CASSHITGTSDSTDTQYF. DNA of the CDR3: TGTGCCAGCAGCCATATCACCGGGACTAGCGATAGCACAGATACGCAGTATTTT. The full variable domain, with the rest looked up from reference TRBV11-3 and TRBJ2-3, is EAGVVQSPRYKIIEKKQPVAFWCNPISGHNTLYWYLQNLGQGPELLIRYENEEAVDDSQLPKDRFSAERLKGVDSTLKIQPAELGDSAVYLCASSHITGTSDSTDTQYFGPGTRLTVL.

The chain links TRBV11-2 to TRBJ2-5; D is possibly TRBD2 (5 bases). V was cut by 5 bases and J by 5 bases, with 15 bases left in between. This CDR3 is 14 amino acids long. Germline CDR1 is SGHAT and CDR2 is FQNNGV. CDR3 amino acids: CASSPPAASETQYF. CDR3 nucleotides: TGTGCCAGCAGCCCTCCAGCGGCCTCCGAGACCCAGTACTTC.

The chain is built from TRBV20-1 and TRBJ2-1; possibly TRBD2 for D (6 bases). Trimming pared 3 bases from V and 0 bases from J, leaving 9 bases between. The CDR3 is 14 amino acids. Germline V gene sequence: CDR1 DFQATT, CDR2 SNEGSKA (reference sequence). In DNA form, the CDR3 reads TGCAGTGCTAGGGGGGGTTACTCCTACAATGAGCAGTTCTTC. Translation gives CSARGGYSYNEQFF.